This T cell receptor beta chain was recovered during a study of T cell responses to AZD1222 COVID-19 vaccine. Generated by immunoSEQ multiplex PCR, the TCRdb table keeps only in-frame clones and is missing some. This sample has about 86,000 clones, with around 90% found just once. Whole-study results and caveats: Donors were mostly white British, more females; clonal diversity possibly underestimated. Reports indicate that nearly half of spike-specific TCRs are directed at unmutated variant regions. Repertoire sampling occurred only after the peak T cell response. Only a handful of AZD1222 recipients were seropositive at baseline.

Comments on this clone: Its cognate antigen is unknown.

Trimming removed 3 bases at V and 7 bases at J, with 10 bases between. The CDR3 loop spans 13 amino acids. The sequenced sample was peripheral blood, obtained on day 0 of AZD1222 vaccination. The source of this sequence is an adult in good health. The chain links TRBV12-3 or TRBV12-4 to TRBJ1-5; no clear D. CDR3 in amino acids: CASSFRENQPQHF. CDR3 sequence (DNA): TGTGCCAGCAGTTTTCGGGAGAACCAGCCCCAGCATTTT.